This is a list of T cell receptor beta chains from one sample in a study of blood T cell repertoires in COVID-19. Libraries were prepared by immunoSEQ multiplex PCR; TCRdb keeps only in-frame clonotypes and omits some of them. The sample lists fewer than 350,000 clones, approximately 92% occurring once. Sequencing was done on a sample of peripheral blood. The receptors originated from a woman in her 30s with COVID-19, enrolled during active disease. CDR3s include the opening cysteine and the closing phenylalanine or tryptophan. D genes are given only for firm matches. Size is stated for part of the rows, as once, few or many counts, or as a class when the clone is expanded.

d_call,v_call,j_call,clone_size,cdr3_nt,cdr3_aa
TRBD1,TRBV2,TRBJ1-1,NA,TGTGCCAGCAGATCCGGGACAGGGGAAGGCACTGAAGCTTTCTTT,CASRSGTGEGTEAFF
TRBD1,TRBV4-3,TRBJ2-7,NA,TGCGCCAGCAGCCAAGATGCACAGGGGCTAGCCTACGAGCAGTACTTC,CASSQDAQGLAYEQYF
TRBD2,TRBV6-1,TRBJ2-3,NA,TGTGCCAGCAGTGCTTGGACTAGCGGTAGCACAGATACGCAGTATTTT,CASSAWTSGSTDTQYF
NA,TRBV28,TRBJ1-2,NA,TGTGCCAGCAGTTTCATGGGGCGGGGTGGCTACACCTTC,CASSFMGRGGYTF
TRBD2,TRBV5-4,TRBJ2-1,NA,TGTGCCAGCACTAGCGGAAATAACAATGAGCAGTTCTTC,CASTSGNNNEQFF
NA,TRBV13,TRBJ2-1,NA,TGTGCCAGCAGTTCTAGCAACAATGAGCAGTTCTTC,CASSSSNNEQFF
NA,TRBV28,TRBJ1-1,NA,TGTGCCAGCAGTTTCGCACAGATGAACACTGAAGCTTTCTTT,CASSFAQMNTEAFF
NA,TRBV28,TRBJ1-3,NA,TGTGCCAGCAGCCGACGCGGTCTCTCTGGAAACACCATATATTTT,CASSRRGLSGNTIYF
TRBD2,TRBV28,TRBJ2-7,NA,TGTGCCAGCACCCTACACCTAGGCTTTAGCGGGGGGGGCCCCAAAAGCGAGCAGTACTTC,CASTLHLGFSGGGPKSEQYF
TRBD1,TRBV6-2/TRBV6-3,TRBJ1-5,once,TGTGCCAGCAGTACGCCGGGACAGGGATTACCTTCCAATCAGCCCCAGCATTTT,CASSTPGQGLPSNQPQHF
TRBD1,TRBV6-1,TRBJ2-7,NA,TGTGCCGGCCCGCCCGGGACAGAATCCTACGAGCAGTACTTC,CAGPPGTESYEQYF
NA,TRBV20-1,TRBJ2-1,NA,TGCAGTGCCGCAAGTAGAGGTGAGCAGTTCTTC,CSAASRGEQFF
NA,TRBV6-5,TRBJ1-5,NA,TGTGCCACCCAGACACGGGGGGGCAATCAGCCCCAGCATTTT,CATQTRGGNQPQHF
TRBD2,TRBV4-1,TRBJ2-7,NA,TGCGCCAGCAGCCAAGTAACTAGCGGGAGGGCGTGGGAGCAGTACTTC,CASSQVTSGRAWEQYF
TRBD2,TRBV7-8,TRBJ2-7,NA,TGTGCCAGCAGCTTGACGGGGGGTAAAAGTTTC,CASSLTGGKSF
NA,TRBV5-1,TRBJ1-3,NA,TGCGCCAGCAGCGCGACTTCCTCCTCTGGAAACACCATATATTTT,CASSATSSSGNTIYF
TRBD2,TRBV2,TRBJ2-5,NA,TGTGCCAGCAGTCCCCTTCGGGGGGTGGGGGAGACCCAGTACTTC,CASSPLRGVGETQYF
TRBD1,TRBV2,TRBJ1-6,NA,TGTGCCAGCAGTATGGGACAGGGGCCTCGGTCACCCCTCCACTTT,CASSMGQGPRSPLHF
TRBD1,TRBV28,TRBJ1-4,NA,TGTGCCAGCAGCCCCAGGGGGCCCTTGGAGGAAAAACTGTTTTTT,CASSPRGPLEEKLFF
NA,TRBV7-8,TRBJ1-4,NA,TGTGCCAGCGCGACGGGTCTGAATGAAAAACTGTTTTTT,CASATGLNEKLFF
NA,TRBV7-2,TRBJ1-3,NA,TGTGCCAGCAGCTTAGTACGCTTCCGAGGGGGAAACACCATATATTTT,CASSLVRFRGGNTIYF
NA,TRBV4-3,TRBJ2-1,NA,TGCGCCAGCAGCCAAAACAGGGATCCTAACGGTTGGCAGTTCTTC,CASSQNRDPNGWQFF
NA,TRBV29-1,TRBJ1-1,NA,TGCAGCGTTAAATCCCAAACAGTTAACACTGAAGCTTTCTTT,CSVKSQTVNTEAFF
TRBD1,TRBV4-1,TRBJ1-2,once,TGCGCCAGCAGCCTGACGGGACAGGTCCAAATCTATGGCTACACCTTC,CASSLTGQVQIYGYTF